These 3 T cell receptor beta chains were sequenced from one sample in a study of cytomegalovirus exposure and HLA in healthy donors. This PCR relied on a set of 60 Vbeta primers and 13 Jbeta primers. Assay used: immunoSEQ multiplex PCR; TCRdb lists only in-frame clones, some missing. The sample holds about 120,000 clones, roughly 63% seen once. The sample consisted of PBMCs. These receptors were obtained from a man between 35 and 55 years old in good health and CMV-seropositive.

The CDR3 region has the DNA TGTGCCAGCAGCTTGGGAGGGCGTTTAGCGTACGAGCAGTACTTC. Translation gives CASSLGGRLAYEQYF. The chain combines TRBV5-8 with TRBJ2-7, with TRBD2 as a possible D gene (5 bases). Germline V lookup: CDR1 SGHTS, CDR2 YDEGEE. V gave up 0 bases and J gave up 4 bases, with 14 bases separating them. CDR3 length: 15 residues.

The rearrangement uses TRBV7-9 and TRBJ2-5, with a tentative D call TRBD1 (5 bases). The CDR3 covers 14 residues. The germline gives CDR1 SEHNR, CDR2 FQNEAQ (reference sequence). V lost 2 bases, J lost 2 bases, and 9 bases lay in between. DNA of the CDR3: TGTGCCAGCAGCTTAAACCAGGGACAAGAGACCCAGTACTTC. It codes for CASSLNQGQETQYF.

The J gene is TRBJ2-7, the V gene TRBV25-1; 10 nucleotides agree with TRBD1. Germline assignment: CDR1 MGHDK and CDR2 SYGVNS. The CDR3 length is 14 residues. V trimming: 6 bases; J trimming: 4 bases; junction bases outside the gene matches: 6. CDR3 sequence: CASRAGTGVYEQYF. For the CDR3, the DNA is TGTGCCAGCAGGGCCGGGACAGGGGTTTACGAGCAGTACTTC.